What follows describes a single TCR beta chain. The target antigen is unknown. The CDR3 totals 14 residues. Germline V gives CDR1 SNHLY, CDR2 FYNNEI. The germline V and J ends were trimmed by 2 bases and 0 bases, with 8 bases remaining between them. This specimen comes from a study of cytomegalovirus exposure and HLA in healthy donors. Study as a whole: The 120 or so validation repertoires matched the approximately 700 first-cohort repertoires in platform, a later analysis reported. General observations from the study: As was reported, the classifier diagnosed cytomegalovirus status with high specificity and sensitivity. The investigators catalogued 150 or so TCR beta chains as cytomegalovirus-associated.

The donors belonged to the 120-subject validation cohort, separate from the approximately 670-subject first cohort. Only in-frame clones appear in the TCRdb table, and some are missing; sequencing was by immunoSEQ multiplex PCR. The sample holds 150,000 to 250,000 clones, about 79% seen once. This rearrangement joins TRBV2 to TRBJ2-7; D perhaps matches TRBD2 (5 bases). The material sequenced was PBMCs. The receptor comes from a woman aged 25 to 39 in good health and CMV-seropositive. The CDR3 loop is CASSEREGSYEQYF. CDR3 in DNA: TGTGCCAGCAGTGAAAGAGAGGGCTCCTACGAGCAGTACTTC.